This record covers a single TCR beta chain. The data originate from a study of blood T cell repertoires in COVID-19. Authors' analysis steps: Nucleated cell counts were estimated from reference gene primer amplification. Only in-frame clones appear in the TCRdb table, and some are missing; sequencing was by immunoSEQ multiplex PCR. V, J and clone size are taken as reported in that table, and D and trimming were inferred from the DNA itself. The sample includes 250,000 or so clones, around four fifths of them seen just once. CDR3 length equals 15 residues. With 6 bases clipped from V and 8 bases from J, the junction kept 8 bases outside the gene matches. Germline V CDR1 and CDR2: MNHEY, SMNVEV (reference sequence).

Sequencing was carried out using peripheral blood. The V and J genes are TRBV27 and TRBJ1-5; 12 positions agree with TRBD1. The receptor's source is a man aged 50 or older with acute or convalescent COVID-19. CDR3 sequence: CASSLGQGALEPQHF. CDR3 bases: TGTGCCAGCAGCCTGGGACAGGGGGCGCTTGAGCCCCAGCATTTT.